This T cell receptor beta chain was observed in a study of PD-L1 blockade in urothelial cancer (dated by TCRdb to 2017 to 2019). As for the study more broadly: Therapy was started at some point between 2014 and 2016 for all patients, and atezolizumab 1,200 mg was administered intravenously every 3 weeks. Progression-free survival longer than 6 months counted as durable clinical benefit, and TCR features were additionally tested against both progression-free and overall survival. Blood samples yielded a median of 141,255 T cells and around 80,000 unique TCRs, with median clonality 0.080. Whole exome sequencing and RNA sequencing of pretreatment tumors were performed alongside TCR sequencing in the same patients. About 85% of the roughly 30 patients were males with bladder-origin urothelial cancer, and about 60% of the 29 reported a prior smoking history. The study, an exploratory multi-omic analysis, examined somatic, immune and clinical correlates of response to PD-L1 blockade with atezolizumab in urothelial cancer. An ECOG performance status of 0 or 1 was recorded for the patients, and 0 to 3 prior chemotherapy regimens had been received by the patients. Blood samples were analyzed 3 weeks after the start of treatment (second dose) and 6 weeks after the start of treatment. Just over 28 patients had pretreatment blood TCR-seq, some 25 had at least one posttreatment blood collection, and some 25 had tumor TCR-seq. Durable clinical benefit was achieved by nine patients and was not achieved by 20 patients. TCR sequencing covered pretreatment tumor samples and matched, serially collected peripheral blood taken before and after atezolizumab treatment. Broad study findings and their caveats: Among patients with durable benefit, tumor-associated TCR clones showed greater expansion in peripheral blood 3 weeks after treatment started (n ≈ 20, p = 0.022). Because the sample size was small (n of about 30) and many exploratory analyses were performed, the results are intended to be hypothesis-generating. A pretreatment peripheral blood TCR clonality below the median was linked to improved progression-free and overall survival.

Each PCR received spiked-in synthetic TCR analog templates so that absolute template abundance could be estimated from read counts. The immunoSEQ assay was used to amplify TCRbeta CDR3 regions from genomic DNA with bias-controlled V and J gene primers. Rearranged TCRbeta segments were sequenced at approximately 20X coverage. Under the source paper's analysis protocol: Clustering was used to correct sequencing errors, and CDR3s were annotated against IMGT so that V, D and J genes could be assigned. Downstream analyses used only productive TCRbeta rearrangements, leaving out any out-of-frame or stop-codon sequences. Clonality was calculated as one minus the Shannon entropy normalized by the log of the number of unique productive sequences. Clones differing between time points or between blood and tumor were identified using Fisher's exact test with Benjamini-Hochberg correction, with an adjusted p below 0.01 applied as the threshold. TCRdb took this table from immuneACCESS and kept in-frame rearrangements with V and J called. Such tables lack part of the clones; where checked against another copy, unresolved V genes explain under half of the gap, and the rest is unexplained. V, J and clone size reflect that table, while D and trimming were determined from the DNA. The sample table records about 95,000 clones; 85% to 90% of these occur just once. 1.5% to 2% of the sample goes to the ten largest clones.

About this clone: The target of this receptor is not known. No much larger clone is present one base from it, and per-base qualities are unavailable.

The germline V end is reduced by 5 bases and the J end by 0 bases; junction bases left unmatched: 4. The CDR3 spans 15 residues, from the cysteine through the phenylalanine. Of the read, only the CDR3 DNA is kept; its 45 bases are in frame from base 1. CDR1 and CDR2 were assigned from the germline V gene as SGHTA and FQGNSA. The sample's time point label is to be understood as: pretreatment peripheral blood. The cohort comprised roughly 30 patients with locally advanced or metastatic urothelial carcinoma treated at Memorial Sloan Kettering on a trial protocol. Peripheral blood mononuclear cells were collected pretreatment and during treatment, with between 1 and 8 total time points per patient. The Qiagen DNeasy Blood extraction kit was used to purify genomic DNA from total PBMCs and tumor samples. Collected pretreatment and during treatment, PBMCs were isolated and stored as previously described.

The sequencing here drew on PBMCs, taken around atezolizumab (anti-PD-L1) treatment. The chain is assembled from TRBV7-2 and TRBJ1-3, with 7 junctional bases fitting TRBD1. This clonotype was sampled from a man aged 60-69 years with urothelial cancer. The DNA is as follows: TGTGCCAGCAGCCGCCGGGACAGCTCTGGAAACACCATATATTTT. This translates into CASSRRDSSGNTIYF.